Below, 22 T cell receptor beta chains from the same sample are listed, as sequenced in a study of cytomegalovirus exposure and HLA in healthy donors. 60 Vbeta and 13 Jbeta primers were used in PCR. The repertoire was sequenced with immunoSEQ multiplex PCR; TCRdb's copy has only in-frame clones and lacks some. Found here are roughly 180,000 clones, around 74% of them singletons; the top ten hold around 1.4%. What was sequenced was PBMCs. Source of these receptors: a girl under 18 in good health and CMV-seropositive.

The V call is TRBV25-1, the J call TRBJ2-7, with D tentatively TRBD2 (8 bases). This CDR3 is 15 amino acids long. CDR1 and CDR2 (germline): MGHDK, SYGVNS. The germline V and J ends were trimmed by 3 bases and 2 bases, with 14 bases remaining between them. In nucleotides, the CDR3 is TGTGCCAGCAGTGACCCAGGGGGACTAGCCTACGAGCAGTACTTC. Encoded protein: CASSDPGGLAYEQYF.

The chain has TRBV7-2 and TRBJ2-7, with 14 bases aligning to TRBD2. Germline CDR1 and CDR2: SGHTA and FQGNSA. This CDR3 comprises 17 residues. With 5 bases clipped from V and 4 bases from J, the junction kept 10 bases outside the gene matches. The CDR3 DNA sequence: TGTGCCAGCAGCCCCAGGACTAGCGGGGGGCATTTATACGAGCAGTACTTC. It specifies CASSPRTSGGHLYEQYF.

V gene TRBV5-6 combines with J gene TRBJ1-6; 10 positions match TRBD1. The CDR3 totals 16 residues. With 0 bases clipped from V and 10 bases from J, the junction kept 7 bases outside the gene matches. The germline V gene encodes CDR1 SGHDT and CDR2 YYEEEE. CDR3 sequence reads: CASSLGGTGVGSPLHF. The CDR3 coding sequence is TGTGCCAGCAGCTTGGGGGGGACAGGGGTCGGCTCACCCCTCCACTTT.

The V and J genes are TRBV19 and TRBJ1-4, with D perhaps TRBD1 (6 bases). This CDR3 region has 14 residues. Germline CDR1 LNHDA, CDR2 SQIVND (reference sequence). Trimming pared 4 bases from V and 3 bases from J, leaving 9 bases between. The CDR3, as DNA: TGTGCCAGTAGTAATCAGGGGTCTAATGAAAAACTGTTTTTT. Translating it yields CASSNQGSNEKLFF.

The V and J genes are TRBV6-5 and TRBJ2-1, with 11 nucleotides matching TRBD2. Germline values: CDR1 MNHEY, CDR2 SVGAGI. V dropped 7 bases and J dropped 7; count of bases not matched to a gene: 6. The CDR3 covers 14 residues. CDR3 amino acids: CASIHSGGGNEQFF. The DNA for the CDR3 is TGTGCCAGCATCCATAGCGGGGGGGGGAATGAGCAGTTCTTC.

The chain joins TRBV30 to TRBJ2-7; 7 bases match TRBD1. The germline CDR1 and CDR2 sequences are GTSNPN and SVGIG (reference sequence). The junction had 4 bases not matched to a gene; V was cut back by 0 bases and J by 5 bases. CDR3 length equals 13 residues. The CDR3 nucleotides are TGTGCCTGGAGTGTGCAGGGGGAAAACGAGCAGTACTTC. Translated, it gives CAWSVQGENEQYF.

This clone appeared a single time. The rearrangement joins TRBV29-1 to TRBJ1-2; D may be TRBD1 (5 bases). Trimming cost V 6 bases and J 10 bases, with 15 bases left between them. CDR3 length: 11 residues. The germline gives CDR1 SQVTM, CDR2 ANQGSEA. CDR3 sequence (DNA): TGCAGCGTGGGCCCCGACAGCGACTACACCTTC. Protein sequence: CSVGPDSDYTF.

This clone was found once. The V call is TRBV6-1, the J call TRBJ2-7; TRBD2 aligns across 7 bases. The J segment lost 2 bases and the V segment lost 2 bases, leaving 9 bases of the junction unmatched. In germline, CDR1 is MNHNS, CDR2 SASEGT. CDR3 length: 16 amino acids. CDR3 region: CASSETVRGRAYEQYF. The CDR3, as DNA: TGTGCCAGCAGTGAAACTGTGCGGGGGAGGGCCTACGAGCAGTACTTC.

This chain uses TRBV6-6 with TRBJ1-1; D perhaps matches TRBD1 (6 bases). V lost 5 bases to trimming and J lost 4 bases, with 17 bases between them. Per germline, CDR1 MNHNY and CDR2 SVGAGI (reference sequence). CDR3 length: 15 amino acids. CDR3 sequence reads: CASSVITGKSTEAFF. The CDR3 DNA is TGTGCCAGCAGTGTTATCACAGGGAAGTCCACTGAAGCTTTCTTT.

The chain recombines TRBV10-3 with TRBJ1-1, with D possibly being TRBD1 (6 bases). The CDR3 consists of 14 residues. In germline, CDR1 is ENHRY, CDR2 SYGVKD. Trimming shortened V by 6 bases and J by 0 bases, and 11 bases separated the two germline ends. CDR3 region: CAIRGQLMNTEAFF. CDR3 DNA: TGTGCCATCAGAGGACAGCTCATGAACACTGAAGCTTTCTTT.

The J gene is TRBJ2-3, the V gene TRBV6-1; 7 nucleotides line up with TRBD1. This CDR3 region has 16 residues. The junction had 6 bases not matched to a gene; V was cut back by 3 bases and J by 0 bases. Germline lookup yields CDR1 MNHNS and CDR2 SASEGT. CDR3 nucleotides: TGTGCCAGCAGTGATAGACAGGGCACTAGCACAGATACGCAGTATTTT. Translation: CASSDRQGTSTDTQYF.

The rearrangement uses TRBV2 and TRBJ2-3; 14 nucleotides align to TRBD2. The ends lost 7 bases at V and 4 bases at J; junction bases unmatched: 13. CDR1 and CDR2 from the germline V gene are SNHLY and FYNNEI. The CDR3 totals 18 residues. The CDR3 loop reads CASTPRLAGGLGADTQYF. In nucleotides, the CDR3 is TGTGCCAGCACTCCACGACTAGCGGGGGGGTTAGGCGCAGATACGCAGTATTTT.

The chain uses TRBV4-3 and TRBJ1-1; possibly TRBD1 for D (6 bases). Per germline, CDR1 LGHNA and CDR2 YSLEER. This CDR3 comprises 16 residues. Trimming cost V 4 bases and J 0 bases, with 15 bases left between them. The CDR3 DNA follows: TGCGCCAGCAGCCGAGACTTTGGACAGATGAACACTGAAGCTTTCTTT. Its protein is CASSRDFGQMNTEAFF.

The chain links TRBV7-9 to TRBJ2-1; 10 bases match TRBD2. The V segment lost 4 bases and the J segment 10 bases; nucleotides outside the gene matches: 7. Looked up from germline, CDR1 is SEHNR and CDR2 is FQNEAQ (reference sequence). CDR3 length: 14 amino acids. The CDR3 protein is CASSSLAGEGEQFF. Here the CDR3 DNA reads TGTGCCAGCAGCTCGCTAGCGGGGGAGGGGGAGCAGTTCTTC.

The chain combines TRBV30 with TRBJ1-6, with D perhaps matching TRBD1 (5 bases). CDR3 length equals 14 residues. Germline V gives CDR1 GTSNPN, CDR2 SVGIG (reference sequence). The V end lost 4 bases, the J end lost 10 bases, and 17 bases lay between the germline ends. This chain's CDR3 is CAWNVGLRGSPLHF. Here the CDR3 DNA reads TGTGCCTGGAACGTCGGTCTAAGGGGATCACCCCTCCACTTT.

The chain recombines TRBV5-4 with TRBJ2-1, with 16 positions matching TRBD2. The CDR3 runs 16 residues. Per the germline V gene, CDR1 is SGHNT and CDR2 is YYREEE (reference sequence). J gave up 9 bases and V 4 bases, and 7 bases lay outside the gene matches. CDR3 amino acids: CASSEPGLAGGGEQFF. The CDR3 DNA follows: TGTGCCAGCAGCGAACCGGGACTAGCGGGGGGGGGTGAGCAGTTCTTC.

In DNA, the CDR3 is TGTGCCAGTAGTATTTCCGAACAGGCCTACGAGCAGTACTTC. Protein product: CASSISEQAYEQYF. The chain recombines TRBV19 with TRBJ2-7, with D perhaps matching TRBD1 (5 bases). The germline CDR1 and CDR2 sequences are LNHDA and SQIVND (reference sequence). Trimming pared 3 bases from V and 2 bases from J, leaving 11 bases between. The CDR3 runs to 14 residues.

A remark on this clone: Other DNA sequences in this sample translate to the same CDR3. DNA for the CDR3: TGCGCCAGCAGCTTGGGACAGGGTAACTATGGCTACACCTTC. Translation gives CASSLGQGNYGYTF. The chain employs TRBV5-1 and TRBJ1-2, with 7 bases that match TRBD1. The CDR3 totals 14 residues. V trimming: 0 bases; J trimming: 1 base; junction bases outside the gene matches: 0. Per the germline V gene, CDR1 is SGHRS and CDR2 is YFSETQ.

V and J are TRBV7-2 and TRBJ2-5; weak D call: TRBD2 (6 bases). The V gene lost 1 base and the J gene lost 5 bases, with 14 bases spanning the gap. Germline V gene data show CDR1 as SGHTA and CDR2 as FQGNSA. The length of the CDR3 is 15 residues. The chain's CDR3 is CASSLVGREVETQYF. For the CDR3, the DNA is TGTGCCAGCAGCTTAGTCGGCAGGGAGGTGGAGACCCAGTACTTC.

This clone was counted a few times. The CDR3 DNA reads as TGTGCCAGCAGGCGAGGGACAGAAGGGACCCAGTACTTC. It translates to CASRRGTEGTQYF. The chain carries TRBV5-8 and TRBJ2-5; TRBD1 aligns across 7 bases. The CDR3 extends over 13 amino acids. J lost 7 bases, V lost 5 bases, and 8 bases had no gene match. Germline V gives CDR1 SGHTS, CDR2 YDEGEE.

The CDR3 sequence is CASSPGLASDTQYF. The CDR3 region has the DNA TGTGCCAGCAGCCCGGGACTAGCGTCGGATACGCAGTATTTT. The chain links TRBV5-6 to TRBJ2-3; 10 bases line up with TRBD2. Per the germline V gene, CDR1 is SGHDT and CDR2 is YYEEEE. Trimming at V came to 4 bases and at J to 6 bases, leaving 5 bases not matched to a gene. The length of the CDR3 is 14 residues.

V is TRBV5-1 and J is TRBJ2-1; TRBD1 aligns across 7 bases. With V trimmed by 1 base and J by 3 bases, 7 bases remained unmatched. CDR1 and CDR2 (germline): SGHRS, YFSETQ. The CDR3 covers 16 residues. The CDR3 sequence: CASSLPPRTGYNEQFF. The DNA of the CDR3 is TGCGCCAGCAGCTTGCCCCCACGGACAGGCTACAATGAGCAGTTCTTC. The full variable domain, in which reference TRBV5-1 and TRBJ2-1 provide the parts outside the CDR3, is KAGVTQTPRYLIKTRGQQVTLSCSPISGHRSVSWYQQTPGQGLQFLFEYFSETQRNKGNFPGRFSGRQFSNSRSEMNVSTLELGDSALYLCASSLPPRTGYNEQFFGPGTRLTVL.